A single sample gave rise to the 18 T cell receptor beta chains below, sequenced in a study of control samples from healthy donors and cancer patients. Clones were read by immunoSEQ multiplex PCR, and TCRdb kept only the in-frame ones, dropping some. Of some 130,000 clones listed, 75% to 95% are singletons. Sequencing used blood. Receptors originate from a man in his forties in good health.

The chain carries TRBV7-3 and TRBJ1-3, with D maybe TRBD1 (6 bases). Germline V gene sequence: CDR1 SGHTA, CDR2 FQGTGA. The CDR3 extends over 13 amino acids. Trimming left V 4 bases short and J 4 bases short, with 8 bases between. The CDR3 DNA sequence: TGTGCCAGCAGCTGGGGGACAGGAAACACCATATATTTT. Residues: CASSWGTGNTIYF.

With regard to this clone: Other DNA sequences within the sample encode an identical CDR3. The rearrangement links TRBV12-3 or TRBV12-4 to TRBJ1-1; D remains unclear. V lost 1 base, J lost 5 bases, and 2 bases lay in between. There are 11 residues in the CDR3. Written as DNA, the CDR3 is TGTGCCAGCAGTTTAGGGACTGAAGCTTTCTTT. Translated: CASSLGTEAFF.

The chain uses TRBV30 and TRBJ1-2; D is ambiguous. The CDR3 is 13 amino acids. V lost 3 bases and J lost 2, with 10 bases in between. The germline V gene has CDR1 GTSNPN and CDR2 SVGIG (reference sequence). The CDR3 protein is CAWSPLTNYGYTF. CDR3 nucleotides: TGTGCCTGGAGCCCACTGACCAACTATGGCTACACCTTC.

The V and J genes are TRBV2 and TRBJ2-7; D uncertain. With 1 base removed from V and 0 bases from J, the gap between germline ends came to 10 bases. The CDR3 is 15 amino acids. From germline, CDR1 is SNHLY and CDR2 FYNNEI. Here the CDR3 reads CASSEVATLSYEQYF. CDR3 sequence (DNA): TGTGCCAGCAGTGAAGTGGCTACACTCTCCTACGAGCAGTACTTC.

The chain is built from TRBV18 and TRBJ1-1; D call uncertain. CDR3 size: 14 residues. Germline V gene sequence: CDR1 KGHSH, CDR2 LQKENI. Trimming shortened V by 0 bases and J by 5 bases, and 10 bases separated the two germline ends. CDR3 region: CASSPPVRLTEAFF. The CDR3, as DNA: TGTGCCAGCTCACCACCAGTTCGTTTGACTGAAGCTTTCTTT.

The chain links TRBV19 to TRBJ1-4; D call uncertain. The CDR3 is made up of 15 amino acids. Germline V CDR1 and CDR2: LNHDA, SQIVND (reference sequence). Trimming stripped 5 bases from V and 5 bases from J, with 15 bases between. CDR3 sequence: CASSEPQVRNEKLFF. The CDR3 DNA follows: TGTGCCAGTAGTGAACCCCAGGTTCGAAATGAAAAACTGTTTTTT.

The gene calls are TRBV19 and TRBJ2-1; D might be TRBD1 or TRBD2, each matching 5 bases. Deletions cut 1 base from V and 7 bases from J, with 8 bases between. CDR1 and CDR2 (germline): LNHDA, SQIVND (reference sequence). The CDR3 contains 13 residues. The CDR3 loop reads CASSIGRENEQFF. In DNA form, the CDR3 reads TGTGCCAGTAGTATAGGCAGGGAGAATGAGCAGTTCTTC.

The CDR3 is CASSLEEGAGEKLFF. CDR3 bases: TGCGCCAGCAGCTTGGAAGAGGGCGCGGGTGAAAAACTGTTTTTT. V is TRBV5-1 and J is TRBJ1-4; the D is unclear. V was shortened by 0 bases and J by 7 bases, with 13 bases between the two germline ends. Germline CDR1 reads SGHRS; CDR2 reads YFSETQ. This CDR3 is built from 15 residues.

In its sample, this clone was seen once. The rearrangement uses TRBV9 and TRBJ2-7, with D perhaps given as TRBD1 or TRBD2 (5 bases each). Germline CDR1 is SGDLS and CDR2 is YYNGEE. Trimming took off 2 bases at V and 6 bases at J, with 15 bases between the two ends. This CDR3 is built from 14 residues. The CDR3 DNA follows: TGTGCCAGCAGCGTTGGGCTACCGAGGGGCGAGCAGTACTTC. Protein product: CASSVGLPRGEQYF.

The chain employs TRBV5-1 and TRBJ2-3; possibly TRBD2 for D (6 bases). CDR1 and CDR2 (germline): SGHRS, YFSETQ. The CDR3 length is 15 residues. Between the trimmed V and J ends, which lost 3 bases and 0 bases, there was a span of 11 bases. This CDR3 is CASSSGLSSTDTQYF. The CDR3 DNA reads TGCGCCAGCAGCTCGGGACTGTCTAGCACAGATACGCAGTATTTT.

J is TRBJ1-3 and V is TRBV11-1; D unresolved. Germline V gene data show CDR1 as SGHAT and CDR2 as FQDESV (reference sequence). V gave up 1 base and J gave up 0 bases, with 7 bases separating them. The CDR3 sequence is 15 residues long. CDR3 bases: TGTGCCAGCAGCTTAGTCACCGACTCTGGAAACACCATATATTTT. Translating gives CASSLVTDSGNTIYF.

This chain joins TRBV19 and TRBJ1-5; no clear D gene. V lost 3 bases, J lost 0 bases, and 12 bases lay in between. In germline, CDR1 is LNHDA, CDR2 SQIVND (reference sequence). This CDR3 has 16 amino acids. The CDR3 is CASSILADPSNQPQHF. CDR3 bases: TGTGCCAGTAGTATTCTGGCAGACCCTAGCAATCAGCCCCAGCATTTT.

V is TRBV9 and J is TRBJ1-2; 8 bases align to TRBD1. Germline-derived CDR1 and CDR2 are SGDLS and YYNGEE. Losses at the gene ends were 1 base for V and 5 bases for J; bases not matched to a gene: 4. CDR3 length equals 14 residues. The CDR3 coding sequence is TGTGCCAGCAGCGTAACCTGGACAGGGTATGGCTACACCTTC. Its translation is CASSVTWTGYGYTF. The whole variable domain, remainder taken from reference TRBV9 and TRBJ1-2, is DSGVTQTPKHLITATGQRVTLRCSPRSGDLSVYWYQQSLDQGLQFLIQYYNGEERAKGNILERFSAQQFPDLHSELNLSSLELGDSALYFCASSVTWTGYGYTFGSGTRLTVV.

The J gene is TRBJ2-7, the V gene TRBV3-1 (or the pseudogene TRBV3-2); no clear D. The V gene's germline CDR1 is LGHDT and CDR2 YNNKEL (reference sequence). V lost 1 base and J 1 base, leaving 14 bases between the germline ends. This CDR3 has 16 residues. The CDR3 loop is CASSQGIVPGSYEQYF. Here the CDR3 DNA reads TGTGCCAGCAGCCAAGGAATCGTTCCCGGATCCTACGAGCAGTACTTC.

This clone was recorded only once. V and J are TRBV10-3 and TRBJ1-5; D gene uncertain. Trimming shortened V by 10 bases and J by 5 bases, and 12 bases separated the two germline ends. The length of the CDR3 is 12 residues. Looked up from germline, CDR1 is ENHRY and CDR2 is SYGVKD. The DNA of the CDR3 is TGTGCCACCACGGAGGCCGATCAGCCCCAGCATTTT. This translates into CATTEADQPQHF.

The rearrangement links TRBV7-8 to TRBJ2-3; 9 nucleotides line up with TRBD1. Unmatched junction bases numbered 9, after V lost 5 bases and J lost 3 bases. CDR1 SGHVS and CDR2 FQNEAQ come from the germline V gene. There are 16 residues in the CDR3. In nucleotides, the CDR3 is TGTGCCAGCAGCAGCAGACGGGACAGGGTGACAGATACGCAGTATTTT. The encoded protein is CASSSRRDRVTDTQYF.

The rearrangement joins TRBV5-1 to TRBJ1-4, with D tentatively TRBD1 (6 bases). This CDR3 region has 16 residues. From germline, CDR1 is SGHRS and CDR2 YFSETQ. V lost 0 bases and J lost 0, with 9 bases in between. The CDR3: CASSLGGQATNEKLFF. The CDR3 nucleotides read TGCGCCAGCAGCTTGGGGGGGCAGGCAACTAATGAAAAACTGTTTTTT.

V is TRBV5-6 and J is TRBJ1-6; no firm D call. The ends were cut back, 4 bases at V and 9 bases at J, with 14 bases in the middle. Per the germline V gene, CDR1 is SGHDT and CDR2 is YYEEEE. This CDR3 spans 14 amino acids. The CDR3 here is CASSPPYRGSPLHF. The CDR3 DNA sequence: TGTGCCAGCAGCCCTCCCTATCGGGGTTCACCCCTCCACTTT.